Here is one T cell receptor (beta chain) with its context. Its matching antigen is unknown. Libraries were prepared by immunoSEQ multiplex PCR; TCRdb keeps only in-frame clonotypes and omits some of them. The sample carries about 73,000 clones, roughly four fifths recorded once. The data were obtained in a study of vaccination effects on CD4 cells after COVID-19. Study details: With the ViraFEST assay, the study expanded antigen-specific CD4+ T cells using viral peptide pools, then sequenced them. In culture with 10 IU/ml IL-2 and 9 to 10 ug/ml peptides, PBMC were grown at a few million per well. Study-level findings and limits: The study found that only 1 of 255 vaccine-induced clones from healthy vaccinees cross-reacted with common cold coronaviruses. No early post-infection timepoints were available in the study, which also included few convalescent patients.

Germline V gene lookup returns CDR1 ENHRY and CDR2 SYGVKD. The CDR3 extends over 14 amino acids. V was pared by 6 bases and J by 0 bases, with 11 bases between. The authors isolated CD4+ T cells after approximately 9 days of culture. Two doses of BNT162b2 or mRNA-1273 vaccine were administered to participants. The genes are TRBV10-3 and TRBJ1-1, with D possibly TRBD1 on 5 matching bases. The origin of this receptor is a human donor who received a COVID-19 vaccine. Sequenced material: CD4+ T cells from PBMCs cultured without peptide, taken after COVID-19 vaccination. The CDR3 sequence is CAISFQGMNTEAFF. CDR3 coding DNA: TGTGCCATCAGCTTCCAGGGTATGAACACTGAAGCTTTCTTT.